The clone carrying this TCR beta chain came up many times. As yet, its antigen is unknown. Any patient presenting with uncontrolled infection, other autoimmune disease, pregnancy or lactation was left out. PBMCs were collected from a roughly 10 ml volume of fresh peripheral blood. The CDR3 runs 16 residues. Germline trimming cut 1 base from V and 7 bases from J; bases unmatched to any gene: 9. Germline CDR1 and CDR2: SGHVS and FQNEAQ. RNA transcripts provided the source from which TCR beta CDR3 regions were amplified. The TCR CDR3 first-round RT-PCR relied on the HTBI primer set. TCRdb reanalysed the multiplex PCR reads using MiXCR and keeps one entry per CDR3 protein. This table holds around 600,000 distinct CDR3 sequences, about a sixth found once. The data were taken from a study of T cells in Graves' hyperthyroidism and ophthalmopathy. Study outcomes and limitations: Blood also carried most thyroid clonotypes expanded above 0.001. A model built on 13 V-J features separated ophthalmopathy from stable hyperthyroidism.

The sequenced sample was blood. The receptor's source is a woman in her forties with Graves' ophthalmopathy. The chain carries TRBV7-8 and TRBJ2-1; 8 positions agree with TRBD2. This chain's CDR3 is CASSLGGAGGLNEQFF. The CDR3 coding sequence is TGTGCCAGCAGCTTAGGGGGGGCGGGAGGACTAAATGAGCAGTTCTTC.